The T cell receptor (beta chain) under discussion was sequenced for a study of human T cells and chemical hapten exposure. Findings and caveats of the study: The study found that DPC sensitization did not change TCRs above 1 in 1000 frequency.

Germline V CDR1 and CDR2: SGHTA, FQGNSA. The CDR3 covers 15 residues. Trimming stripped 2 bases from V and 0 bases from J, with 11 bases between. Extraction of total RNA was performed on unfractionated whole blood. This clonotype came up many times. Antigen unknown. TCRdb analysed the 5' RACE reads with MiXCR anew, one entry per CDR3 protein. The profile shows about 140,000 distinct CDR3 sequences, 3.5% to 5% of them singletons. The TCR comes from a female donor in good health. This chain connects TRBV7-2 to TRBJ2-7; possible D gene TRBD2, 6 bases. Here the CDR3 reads CASSLFIGGSYEQYF. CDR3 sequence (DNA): TGTGCCAGCAGCTTATTTATCGGGGGCTCCTACGAGCAGTACTTC.